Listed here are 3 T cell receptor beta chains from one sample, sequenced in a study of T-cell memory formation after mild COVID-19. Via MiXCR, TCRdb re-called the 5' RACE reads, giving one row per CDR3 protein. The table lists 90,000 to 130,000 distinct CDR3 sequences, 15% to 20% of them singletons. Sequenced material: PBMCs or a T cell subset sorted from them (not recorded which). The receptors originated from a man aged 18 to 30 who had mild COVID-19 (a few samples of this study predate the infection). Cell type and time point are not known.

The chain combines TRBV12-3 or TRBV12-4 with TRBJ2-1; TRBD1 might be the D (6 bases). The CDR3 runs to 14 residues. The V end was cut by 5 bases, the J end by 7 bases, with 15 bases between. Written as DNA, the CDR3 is TGTGCCAGCAGTCTCCGGGTCCAGGGGAATGAGCAGTTCTTC. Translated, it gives CASSLRVQGNEQFF.

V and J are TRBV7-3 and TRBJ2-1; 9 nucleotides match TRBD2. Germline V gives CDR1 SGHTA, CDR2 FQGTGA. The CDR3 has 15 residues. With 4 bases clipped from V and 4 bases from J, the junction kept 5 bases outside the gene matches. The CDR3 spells CASSSRAGGYNEQFF. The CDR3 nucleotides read TGTGCCAGCAGCTCCAGAGCGGGGGGATACAATGAGCAGTTCTTC.

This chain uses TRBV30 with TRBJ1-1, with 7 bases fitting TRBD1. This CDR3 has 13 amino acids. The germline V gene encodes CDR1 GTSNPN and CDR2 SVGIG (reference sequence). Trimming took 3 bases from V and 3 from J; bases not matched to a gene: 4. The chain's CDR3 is CAWRITGDTEAFF. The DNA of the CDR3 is TGTGCCTGGAGGATTACAGGGGACACTGAAGCTTTCTTT.